This TCR beta chain emerged from a study of PD-1 blockade in classical Hodgkin lymphoma. Broader study findings: The study found that TCR diversity rose significantly by C4D1 in CD4+ but not CD8+ cells. Diversity similar to that of newly diagnosed patients was seen at baseline in complete responders.

Specified time point: cycle 4 day 1 (C4D1), after more than five weeks of nivolumab. Exposure to brentuximab vedotin varied, and each patient had relapsed following autologous stem cell transplantation. The V and J ends lost 4 bases and 0 bases, in that order; junction bases with no gene match: 4. The CDR3 covers 15 residues. Germline V gene lookup returns CDR1 MGHRA and CDR2 YSYEKL. The repertoire was sequenced with immunoSEQ multiplex PCR; TCRdb's copy has only in-frame clones and lacks some. The sample has more than 30,000 clones; 70% to 85% are singletons. Concerning this clone itself: The target antigen is unknown.

The chain couples TRBV4-1 to TRBJ2-7; 9 bases match TRBD1. The origin of this receptor is a human donor with classical Hodgkin lymphoma. The sample was peripheral blood mononuclear cells (PBMCs), taken before the fourth cycle of nivolumab. CDR3 residues: CASSPGTGISYEQYF. CDR3 in DNA: TGCGCCAGCAGCCCCGGGACAGGGATCTCCTACGAGCAGTACTTC.